This entry describes one TCR beta chain. What it binds is not known. Cultured CD4+ T-cell DNA underwent Oncomine TCR Beta short-read sequencing. TCRdb re-derived calls from the PCR reads in MiXCR, one entry per CDR3 protein. The profile shows roughly 8,100 distinct CDR3 sequences, 45% to 50% of them singletons. This record comes from a study of vaccination and CD4 T cells after COVID-19. Treatment of the sample: approximately nine-day PBMC culture with coronavirus spike peptide pools or control peptides (ViraFEST assay). The unexposed donor's CD4+ T cells were collected before the COVID-19 pandemic (2011-2018). Days 3 and 7 saw half the medium swapped for fresh IL-2 medium. V shed 5 bases and J shed 6 bases, with 16 bases lying between them. The CDR3 is 14 residues long. Germline V gives CDR1 MNHEY, CDR2 SVGEGT.

The gene calls are TRBV6-2 or TRBV6-3 and TRBJ1-2, with a weak D call TRBD1 (6 bases). The receptor's source is a human donor in good health. The sequencing input was CD4+ T cells from blood, cultured in vitro. The CDR3 nucleotides are TGTGCCAGCAGTAGGGGACATCCGGGGAATGGCTACACCTTC. Protein: CASSRGHPGNGYTF.